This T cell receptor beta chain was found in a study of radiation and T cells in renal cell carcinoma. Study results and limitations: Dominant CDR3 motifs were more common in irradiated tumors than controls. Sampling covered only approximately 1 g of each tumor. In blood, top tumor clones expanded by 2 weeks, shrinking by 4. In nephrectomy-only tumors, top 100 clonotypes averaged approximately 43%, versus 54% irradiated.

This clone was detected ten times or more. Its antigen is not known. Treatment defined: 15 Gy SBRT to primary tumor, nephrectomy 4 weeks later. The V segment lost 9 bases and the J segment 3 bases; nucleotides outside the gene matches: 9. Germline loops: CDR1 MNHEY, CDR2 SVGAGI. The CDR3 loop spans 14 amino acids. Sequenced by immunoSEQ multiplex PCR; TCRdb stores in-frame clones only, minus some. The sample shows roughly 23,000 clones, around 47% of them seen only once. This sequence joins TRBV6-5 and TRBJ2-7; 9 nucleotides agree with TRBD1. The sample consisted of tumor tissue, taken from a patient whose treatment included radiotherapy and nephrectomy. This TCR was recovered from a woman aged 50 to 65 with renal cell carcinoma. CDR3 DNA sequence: TGTGCCAGTGCCCCCGGGACAGGGAACTACGAGCAGTACTTC. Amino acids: CASAPGTGNYEQYF.